This T cell receptor (beta chain) comes out of a study of OX40 agonist ivuxolimab in advanced cancers. Some clones are missing from TCRdb's copy, which holds only in-frame ones; the method was immunoSEQ multiplex PCR. The sample has 70,000 to 95,000 clones, 70% to 90% seen once; the top ten hold 3% to 4.5%. The germline gives CDR1 SEHNR, CDR2 FQNEAQ (reference sequence). The CDR3 has 15 residues. V gave up 3 bases and J gave up 4 bases, with 15 bases separating them. The sequence was obtained from an adult with an advanced solid tumor such as melanoma, head and neck, liver or kidney cancer. The J gene is TRBJ1-1, the V gene TRBV7-9; D possibly corresponds to TRBD1 (6 bases). The sequenced sample was CD4+ or CD8+ T cells sorted from blood, obtained in a trial of the OX40 agonist ivuxolimab. The CDR3, as DNA: TGTGCCAGCAGCTTTATCGAACGGGGGCCCACTGAAGCTTTCTTT. Translated, it gives CASSFIERGPTEAFF.